The 24 T cell receptor beta chains below were found in one sample sequenced in a study of T cells in Graves' hyperthyroidism and ophthalmopathy. Using RNA transcripts as the source, TCR beta CDR3 regions were amplified. The study used the HTBI primer set for a first-round RT-PCR of the TCR CDR3. TCRdb recomputed calls from the multiplex PCR reads with MiXCR, one row per CDR3 protein. The table lists around 280,000 distinct CDR3 sequences, roughly 13% of them singletons. Specimen: blood. The receptors here all came from a woman in her forties with Graves' hyperthyroidism.

The chain couples TRBV7-9 to TRBJ1-1; 12 bases are a match to TRBD1. This CDR3 spans 13 amino acids. V lost 7 bases to trimming and J lost 5 bases; unmatched junction nucleotides: 2. Germline CDR1 reads SEHNR; CDR2 reads FQNEAQ (reference sequence). CDR3 nucleotide sequence: TGTGCCAGCACGGGACAGGGGGCAACTGAAGCTTTCTTT. Translation gives CASTGQGATEAFF. The full variable domain, completed using reference TRBV7-9 and TRBJ1-1, is DTGVSQNPRHKITKRGQNVTFRCDPISEHNRLYWYRQTLGQGPEFLTYFQNEAQLEKSRLLSDRFSAERPKGSFSTLEIQRTEQGDSAMYLCASTGQGATEAFFGQGTRLTVV.

Ten or more counts support this clonotype. DNA for the CDR3: TGTGCCAGCAGCCCAGGGGTTCTAGTCAATGAGCAGTTCTTC. Amino acids: CASSPGVLVNEQFF. The chain is built from TRBV28 and TRBJ2-1, with a weak D call TRBD1 (6 bases). Germline V gives CDR1 MDHEN, CDR2 SYDVKM. Between the trimmed V and J ends, which lost 6 bases and 6 bases, there was a span of 15 bases. This CDR3 has 14 residues.

There are many counts of this clonotype. The J gene is TRBJ1-1, the V gene TRBV20-1; D possibly corresponds to TRBD1 (5 bases). Per germline, CDR1 DFQATT and CDR2 SNEGSKA (reference sequence). The germline V and J ends were trimmed by 3 bases and 4 bases, with 12 bases remaining between them. The CDR3 loop spans 13 amino acids. CDR3 sequence reads: CSASPFQGTEAFF. The CDR3, as DNA: TGCAGTGCTAGTCCTTTTCAGGGCACTGAAGCTTTCTTT.

In this sample, this clonotype turned up many times. The V and J genes are TRBV2 and TRBJ2-7; 10 bases are a match to TRBD2. Germline CDR1 reads SNHLY; CDR2 reads FYNNEI. V lost 5 bases, J lost 2 bases, and 6 bases stayed unmatched. The CDR3 extends over 15 amino acids. The DNA for the CDR3 is TGTGCCAGCAGTCTAGCGGGAGTATCAACCTACGAGCAGTACTTC. Translating gives CASSLAGVSTYEQYF.

This clonotype was seen many times. The chain uses TRBV29-1 and TRBJ1-1; unclear D gene. V shed 7 bases and J shed 2 bases, with 11 bases lying between them. CDR3 length: 12 amino acids. Germline CDR1 reads SQVTM; CDR2 reads ANQGSEA. The CDR3 reads CSGTLLNTEAFF. The DNA of the CDR3 is TGCAGCGGGACCCTCCTCAACACTGAAGCTTTCTTT.

This clonotype was counted at least ten times. The V gene is TRBV7-9, the J gene TRBJ2-1, with D uncertain. With 9 bases removed from V and 5 bases from J, the gap between germline ends came to 14 bases. This CDR3 contains 13 residues. The germline V gene encodes CDR1 SEHNR and CDR2 FQNEAQ (reference sequence). CDR3 residues: CARVRDDNNEQFF. The CDR3 DNA is TGTGCCAGGGTCCGCGACGACAACAATGAGCAGTTCTTC.

As for this clonotype: A much larger clone sits a single nucleotide away, making a read error possible. This sequence joins TRBV20-1 and TRBJ2-1; a possible D gene is TRBD1 (5 bases). Germline CDR1 reads DFQATT; CDR2 reads SNEGSKA (reference sequence). The CDR3 loop spans 12 amino acids. Deletions cut 6 bases from V and 12 bases from J, with 18 bases between. The CDR3 DNA reads as TGCAGTGCCTCAACAGGTACCCATGGGCAGTTCTTC. Protein: CSASTGTHGQFF.

In its sample, this clonotype was seen many times. The chain couples TRBV20-1 to TRBJ2-1; 16 nucleotides agree with TRBD2. This CDR3 is built from 15 residues. V lost 6 bases and J lost 4; bases outside the gene matches: 3. Germline V CDR1 and CDR2: DFQATT, SNEGSKA (reference sequence). The CDR3 loop is CSAGGLAGGYNEQFF. The CDR3 nucleotides are TGCAGTGCCGGGGGACTAGCGGGAGGGTACAATGAGCAGTTCTTC.

This clonotype has a count of ten or more. The chain has TRBV24-1 and TRBJ2-5; 7 nucleotides match TRBD2. There are 14 residues in the CDR3. J gave up 2 bases and V 2 bases, and 1 base lay outside the gene matches. Germline V lookup: CDR1 KGHDR, CDR2 SFDVKD. CDR3 loop: CATSDWTRQETQYF. The CDR3 nucleotides read TGTGCCACCAGTGATTGGACTAGGCAAGAGACCCAGTACTTC.

The chain uses TRBV4-2 and TRBJ2-3; 10 bases fit TRBD2. From germline, CDR1 is LGHNA and CDR2 YNFKEQ. The CDR3 spans 19 residues. J gave up 1 base and V 3 bases, and 13 bases lay outside the gene matches. CDR3 bases: TGTGCCAGCAGCCATCGGACTAGCGGCTATATAAGGGGCACAGATACGCAGTATTTT. Its protein is CASSHRTSGYIRGTDTQYF.

This clonotype was picked up many times. The chain recombines TRBV7-9 with TRBJ1-1; no reliable D call. The CDR3 consists of 12 residues. The V gene's germline CDR1 is SEHNR and CDR2 FQNEAQ (reference sequence). Trimming pared 5 bases from V and 2 bases from J, leaving 6 bases between. In DNA form, the CDR3 reads TGTGCCAGCAGCGCCGCAAACACTGAAGCTTTCTTT. This gives the protein CASSAANTEAFF.

The chain uses TRBV28 and TRBJ2-2, with 13 bases lining up with TRBD2. V gave up 3 bases and J gave up 5 bases; unmatched junction bases: 6. CDR3 length: 17 amino acids. Looked up from germline, CDR1 is MDHEN and CDR2 is SYDVKM. The CDR3 protein is CASSFTGTSGTTGELFF. The CDR3 DNA follows: TGTGCCAGCAGTTTCACCGGGACTAGCGGGACAACCGGGGAGCTGTTTTTT.

In this sample, this clonotype turned up many times. This chain joins TRBV5-5 and TRBJ1-6, with D uncertain. Germline V gene data show CDR1 as SGHKS and CDR2 as YYEKEE (reference sequence). The CDR3 length is 16 residues. Trimming stripped 1 base from V and 0 bases from J, with 8 bases between. The CDR3 sequence: CASSLSVSSYNSPLHF. Here the CDR3 DNA reads TGTGCCAGCAGCTTGTCGGTCAGCTCCTATAATTCACCCCTCCACTTT. Complete variable domain (other parts from reference TRBV5-5 and TRBJ1-6): DAGVTQSPTHLIKTRGQQVTLRCSPISGHKSVSWYQQVLGQGPQFIFQYYEKEERGRGNFPDRFSARQFPNYSSELNVNALLLGDSALYLCASSLSVSSYNSPLHFGNGTRLTVT.

Ten or more counts support this clonotype. The chain is built from TRBV2 and TRBJ2-2, with 7 bases aligning to TRBD1. V shed 8 bases and J 5 bases; nucleotides not matched to a gene: 8. CDR3 size: 14 residues. Germline CDR1 reads SNHLY; CDR2 reads FYNNEI. CDR3 amino acids: CASGALTGTGELFF. CDR3 nucleotide sequence: TGTGCCAGCGGGGCCCTGACAGGGACCGGGGAGCTGTTTTTT. Together with reference TRBV2 and TRBJ2-2, the CDR3 gives the full variable domain: EPEVTQTPSHQVTQMGQEVILRCVPISNHLYFYWYRQILGQKVEFLVSFYNNEISEKSEIFDDQFSVERPDGSNFTLKIRSTKLEDSAMYFCASGALTGTGELFFGEGSRLTVL.

At least ten counts were recorded for this clonotype. The rearrangement uses TRBV20-1 and TRBJ1-5, with D possibly matching TRBD1 (5 bases). Per germline, CDR1 DFQATT and CDR2 SNEGSKA (reference sequence). CDR3 size: 17 residues. Trimming cost V 1 base and J 1 base, with 17 bases left between them. The CDR3 spells CSARAPAGTGSNQPQHF. The CDR3 DNA reads TGCAGTGCTAGAGCCCCGGCGGGGACTGGGAGCAATCAGCCCCAGCATTTT.

This clonotype was counted many times. The chain uses TRBV13 and TRBJ1-1, with a weak D call TRBD1 (5 bases). Germline values: CDR1 PRHDT, CDR2 FYEKMQ (reference sequence). Trimming took 0 bases from V and 2 from J, leaving 10 bases between them. This CDR3 has 15 amino acids. CDR3 nucleotide sequence: TGTGCCAGCAGCTTAGGGTGGGGGATCAACACTGAAGCTTTCTTT. As protein: CASSLGWGINTEAFF.

The chain couples TRBV27 to TRBJ1-4; D remains ambiguous. The CDR3 covers 13 residues. V gave up 3 bases and J gave up 8 bases, with 10 bases separating them. Germline assignment: CDR1 MNHEY and CDR2 SMNVEV (reference sequence). CDR3 loop: CASSFWGREKLFF. The CDR3 DNA reads as TGTGCCAGCAGTTTTTGGGGAAGGGAAAAACTGTTTTTT.

The gene calls are TRBV4-2 and TRBJ2-5; 10 bases map to TRBD2. J lost 5 bases, V lost 0 bases, and 9 bases had no gene match. The CDR3 is made up of 17 amino acids. The germline CDR1 and CDR2 sequences are LGHNA and YNFKEQ. CDR3 nucleotides: TGTGCCAGCAGCCAAGATGTTGCTAGCGGGAGTCGCGAGACCCAGTACTTC. Encoded protein: CASSQDVASGSRETQYF.

This clonotype came up a few times. This chain joins TRBV4-1 and TRBJ2-5; 9 bases fit TRBD1. Germline CDR1 is MGHRA and CDR2 is YSYEKL. This CDR3 has 15 amino acids. Trimming removed 6 bases from V and 3 bases from J; junction bases left unmatched: 8. The CDR3 DNA reads as TGCGCCAGCAGTCGGACAGGGGCGATTAAAGAGACCCAGTACTTC. Encoded protein: CASSRTGAIKETQYF.

The V and J genes are TRBV7-2 and TRBJ2-1; 9 bases match TRBD2. Germline-derived CDR1 and CDR2 are SGHTA and FQGNSA. With 0 bases clipped from V and 12 bases from J, the junction kept 6 bases outside the gene matches. The CDR3 has 14 residues. The CDR3 DNA is TGTGCCAGCAGCTTAGCGCGGGGGGGGAGGACGCAGTTCTTC. This gives the protein CASSLARGGRTQFF.

The V gene is TRBV11-2, the J gene TRBJ2-1; no clear D. V lost 6 bases and J 6 bases, leaving 6 bases between the germline ends. Germline lookup yields CDR1 SGHAT and CDR2 FQNNGV. The CDR3 runs 11 residues. CDR3 region: CASSSSNEQFF. The CDR3 DNA reads TGTGCCAGCAGTTCGAGCAATGAGCAGTTCTTC.

This clonotype was seen many times. The rearrangement joins TRBV20-1 to TRBJ2-2; D could derive from TRBD1 or TRBD2 (5 bases each). V lost 7 bases and J 7 bases, leaving 10 bases between the germline ends. There are 11 residues in the CDR3. Germline CDR1 reads DFQATT; CDR2 reads SNEGSKA (reference sequence). The CDR3 DNA reads TGCAGTGGGGGGAGTTTCGGGGAGCTGTTTTTT. It yields the protein CSGGSFGELFF.

The sample holds many counts of this clonotype. V gene TRBV7-2 combines with J gene TRBJ2-1; D remains unclear. The CDR3 has 12 residues. Germline lookup yields CDR1 SGHTA and CDR2 FQGNSA. Trimming pared 6 bases from V and 3 bases from J, leaving 6 bases between. CDR3 in DNA: TGTGCCAGCAGTTGGGACTACAATGAGCAGTTCTTC. It yields the protein CASSWDYNEQFF.

This clonotype was seen ten or more times. The chain uses TRBV3-1 and TRBJ2-2, with 10 bases aligning to TRBD2. V was clipped by 1 base and J by 4 bases; unmatched bases: 6. From germline, CDR1 is LGHDT and CDR2 YNNKEL (reference sequence). CDR3 size: 17 residues. CDR3 sequence: CASSQVAGGGGTGELFF. In nucleotides, the CDR3 is TGTGCCAGCAGCCAAGTAGCGGGAGGCGGCGGCACCGGGGAGCTGTTTTTT. Combining the CDR3 with reference TRBV3-1 and TRBJ2-2 gives the whole variable domain DTAVSQTPKYLVTQMGNDKSIKCEQNLGHDTMYWYKQDSKKFLKIMFSYNNKELIINETVPNRFSPKSPDKAHLNLHINSLELGDSAVYFCASSQVAGGGGTGELFFGEGSRLTVL.